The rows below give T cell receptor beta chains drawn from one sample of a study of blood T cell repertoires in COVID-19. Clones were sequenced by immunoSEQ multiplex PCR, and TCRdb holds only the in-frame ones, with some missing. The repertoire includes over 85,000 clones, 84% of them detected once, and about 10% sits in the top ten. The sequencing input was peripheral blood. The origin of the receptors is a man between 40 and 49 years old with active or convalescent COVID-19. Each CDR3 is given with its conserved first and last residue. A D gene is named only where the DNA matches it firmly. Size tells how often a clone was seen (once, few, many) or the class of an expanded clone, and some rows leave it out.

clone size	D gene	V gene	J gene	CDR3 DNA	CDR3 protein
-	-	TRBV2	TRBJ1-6	TGTGCCAGCTTCCAAACCCGGGGGTCGAGCTCCTATAATTCACCCCTCCACTTT	CASFQTRGSSSYNSPLHF
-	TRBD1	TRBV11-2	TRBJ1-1	TGTGCCAGCAGCTTGGAGGGGGCGTTGACTGAAGCTTTCTTT	CASSLEGALTEAFF
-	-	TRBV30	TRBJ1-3	TGTGCCTGGAATGGACAGAGCTCTGGAAACACCATATATTTT	CAWNGQSSGNTIYF
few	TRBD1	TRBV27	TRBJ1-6	TGTGCCAGCGGGACAGTCGGTTCACCCCTCCACTTT	CASGTVGSPLHF
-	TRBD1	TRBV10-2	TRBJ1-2	TGCGCCAGCAGGTCGACAGGGGGCTATGGCTACACCTTC	CASRSTGGYGYTF
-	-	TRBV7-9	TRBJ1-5	TGTGCCAGCAGCTCTCAGGTTAACAATCAGCCCCAGCATTTT	CASSSQVNNQPQHF
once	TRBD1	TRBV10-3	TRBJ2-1	TGTGCCATGAGGCAGGGGGCGGGGACCCCTAGTAATGAGCAGTTCTTC	CAMRQGAGTPSNEQFF
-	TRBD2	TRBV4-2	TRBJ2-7	TGTGCCAGCAGCCAAGTGCACCTTGGGACTAGCGGAAAATACGAGCAGTACTTC	CASSQVHLGTSGKYEQYF
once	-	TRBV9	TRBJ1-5	TGTGCCAGCAGCGTAGGACGGGGTCTGGTCCAGCCCCAGCATTTT	CASSVGRGLVQPQHF
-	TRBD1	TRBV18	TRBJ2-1	TGTGCCAGCTCAAACCGGGACAGCTACAATGAGCAGTTCTTC	CASSNRDSYNEQFF
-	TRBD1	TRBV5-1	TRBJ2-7	TGCGCCAGCAGCGCCCTCACAGGGGCTGGGAACGAGCAGTACTTC	CASSALTGAGNEQYF
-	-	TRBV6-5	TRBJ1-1	TGTGCCAGCAGCCTTAAACGGGGTGAAGCTTTCTTT	CASSLKRGEAFF
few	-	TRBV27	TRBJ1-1	TGTGCCAGCAGAGCACAGCCGAACACTGAAGCTTTCTTT	CASRAQPNTEAFF
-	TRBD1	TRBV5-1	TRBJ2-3	TGCGCCAGCAGCTCCGGGGCGGGACAGGGAAAAGATACGCAGTATTTT	CASSSGAGQGKDTQYF
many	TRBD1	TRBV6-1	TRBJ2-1	TGTGCCAGCAGTGAATCTACAGGGGATGAGCAGTTCTTC	CASSESTGDEQFF
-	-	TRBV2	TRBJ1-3	TGTGCCAGCAGTTCCCACGGGGGGCTAGACACCATATATTTT	CASSSHGGLDTIYF
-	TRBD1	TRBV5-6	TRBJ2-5	TGTGCCAGCAGCCCAACACACAGGGGGCGTCGAGAGACCCAGTACTTC	CASSPTHRGRRETQYF
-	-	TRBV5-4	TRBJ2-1	TGTGCCAGCAGCTTGGCCGCGGGGAATGAGCAGTTCTTC	CASSLAAGNEQFF
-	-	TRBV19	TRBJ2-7	TGTGCCAGTAGTATCTCCGCTGCTCTGGGCGCTTACTACGAGCAGTACTTC	CASSISAALGAYYEQYF
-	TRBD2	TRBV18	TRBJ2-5	TGTGCCAGCTCACCCCCTAGCGGGGGATCGATTGGAGAGACCCAGTACTTC	CASSPPSGGSIGETQYF
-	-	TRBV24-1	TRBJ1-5	TGTGCCACCAGTGAGCGAAATAGCAATCAGCCCCAGCATTTT	CATSERNSNQPQHF
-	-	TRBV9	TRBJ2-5	TGTGCCAGCGCAGGGGAGACCCAGTACTTC	CASAGETQYF
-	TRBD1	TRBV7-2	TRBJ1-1	TGTGCCAGCAGCTTACAGGGGGCCTTGAACACTGAAGCTTTCTTT	CASSLQGALNTEAFF
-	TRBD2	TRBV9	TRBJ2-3	TGTGCCAGCAGCGCTATCGGGGGGGCCGTGGTAACAGATACGCAGTATTTT	CASSAIGGAVVTDTQYF
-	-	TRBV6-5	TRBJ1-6	TGTGCCAGCAGTTACTCTCGAGGAAATAATTCACCCCTCCACTTT	CASSYSRGNNSPLHF
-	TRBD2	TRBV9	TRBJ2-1	TGTGCCAGCAGCGTATGGAGCGGGGCCAAGGATGAGCAGTTCTTC	CASSVWSGAKDEQFF
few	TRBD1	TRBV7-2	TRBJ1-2	TGTGCCAGCAGCTTTGATTACAGGGGTGACTATGGCTACACCTTC	CASSFDYRGDYGYTF
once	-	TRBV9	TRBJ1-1	TGTGCCAGCAGCGGCTCGCTCAGGGGGAACACTGAAGCTTTCTTT	CASSGSLRGNTEAFF
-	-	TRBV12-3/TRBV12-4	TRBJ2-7	TGTGCCAGCAGTTTGTCAGGGGCTGGGGAGCAGTACTTC	CASSLSGAGEQYF
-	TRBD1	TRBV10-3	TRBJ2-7	TGTGCCATCAGGTCAGGGGGAACCTACGAGCAGTACTTC	CAIRSGGTYEQYF
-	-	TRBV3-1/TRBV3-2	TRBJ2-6	TGTGCCAGCAGCCAACGGGCAGGGAAATCCGTCCTGACTTTC	CASSQRAGKSVLTF
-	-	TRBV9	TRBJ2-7	TGTGCCAGCAGCGCTCAGACAGGTTTGGCCTACGAGCAGTACTTC	CASSAQTGLAYEQYF
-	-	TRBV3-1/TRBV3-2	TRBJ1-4	TGTGCCAGCAGCCCCGGGACACGTACAACTAATGAAAAACTGTTTTTT	CASSPGTRTTNEKLFF
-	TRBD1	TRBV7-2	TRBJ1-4	TGTGCCAGCAGCTTAGACAGGGGTCGGGAAAAACTGTTTTTT	CASSLDRGREKLFF